The following is a TCR beta chain sequence with its context. As yet, its antigen is unknown. Germline loops: CDR1 MDHEN, CDR2 SYDVKM. V dropped 5 bases and J dropped 3 bases, with 17 bases sitting between them. The CDR3 is 15 amino acids. Profiled with immunoSEQ multiplex PCR; TCRdb holds only in-frame clones, not every one. The table has some 900,000 clones, less than 85% seen once; the top ten hold nearly 1.5%. This sample is drawn from a study of shared clonotypes between healthy human individuals. As for the study in general: CD4 naive and CD4 memory each took three plates per donor, while CD8 naive took two and CD8 memory one.

Findings and caveats of the study: On the whole, naive subsets had larger estimated richness than memory subsets had.

The sample taken for sequencing was memory CD4+ T cells sorted from blood. Subset specified: CD45RA-negative fraction. V usage is TRBV28 and J usage is TRBJ2-7, with D perhaps matching TRBD2 (5 bases). The receptor was derived from a man aged 18 to 29 in good health. Here the CDR3 reads CASSPLRGEDYEQYF. As DNA, the CDR3 is TGTGCCAGCAGTCCCCTCCGGGGAGAGGACTACGAGCAGTACTTC. Full variable domain (rest looked up from reference TRBV28 and TRBJ2-7): DVKVTQSSRYLVKRTGEKVFLECVQDMDHENMFWYRQDPGLGLRLIYFSYDVKMKEKGDIPEGYSVSREKKERFSLILESASTNQTSMYLCASSPLRGEDYEQYFGPGTRLTVT.